The entry below describes one T cell receptor (beta chain). The record originates from a study of blood T cell repertoires in COVID-19. This CDR3 comprises 13 residues. CDR1 is SGDLS and CDR2 is YYNGEE in the germline V gene. With 4 bases removed from V and 3 bases from J, the gap between germline ends came to 7 bases. TCRdb's table, derived via immunoSEQ multiplex PCR, lists solely in-frame clones and lacks some. The sample records approximately 350,000 clones, over 70% being singletons. The sequencing sample was made of peripheral blood. This rearrangement joins TRBV9 to TRBJ2-2; D is possibly TRBD1 (5 bases). The clonotype originates from a man aged 30-40 years with active or convalescent COVID-19. The CDR3 here is CASSLQDTGELFF. The CDR3, as DNA: TGTGCCAGCAGCCTACAGGACACCGGGGAGCTGTTTTTT.